The T cell receptor (beta chain) under discussion was sequenced for a study of cytomegalovirus exposure and HLA in healthy donors. Amplification used 60 Vbeta primers and 13 Jbeta primers. Profiled with immunoSEQ multiplex PCR; TCRdb holds only in-frame clones, not every one. The profile shows roughly 250,000 clones, roughly 86% of them singletons. Trimming removed 3 bases at V and 2 bases at J, with 19 bases between. The CDR3 runs 17 residues. Per the germline V gene, CDR1 is LNHDA and CDR2 is SQIVND (reference sequence). The receptor was derived from a woman aged 40-49 years in good health and CMV-seropositive. Sequenced sample: PBMCs. The rearrangement uses TRBV19 and TRBJ2-5; possibly TRBD1 for D (5 bases). The CDR3 sequence is CASSIRGPGASQETQYF. DNA for the CDR3: TGTGCCAGTAGTATTAGGGGTCCGGGTGCCAGTCAAGAGACCCAGTACTTC. Based on the CDR3 plus reference TRBV19 and TRBJ2-5, the full variable domain is DGGITQSPKYLFRKEGQNVTLSCEQNLNHDAMYWYRQDPGQGLRLIYYSQIVNDFQKGDIAEGYSVSREKKESFPLTVTSAQKNPTAFYLCASSIRGPGASQETQYFGPGTRLLVL.